The 21 T cell receptor beta chains in this list originate from one sample, sequenced in a study of shared clonotypes between healthy human individuals (dated by TCRdb to between 2020 and 2021). Libraries were made using the immunoSEQ multiplex PCR assay. TCRdb re-hosts the immuneACCESS table, in-frame sequences only. Its copies lack some clones; in the studies checked, an unresolved V gene accounts for under half of them, and the cause for the rest is not known. A total of 450,000 to 550,000 clones appear in this sample, more than 65% of them only once. Over 10% of the sample belongs to the ten largest clones. Material: PBMCs. The receptors stem from a woman between 35 and 50 years old in good health. Some clones in this sample may be carry-over from other donors' samples.

The chain has TRBV10-3 and TRBJ1-5, with D maybe TRBD1 (6 bases). The CDR3 length is 16 residues. Germline loops: CDR1 ENHRY, CDR2 SYGVKD. V was trimmed by 10 bases and J by 4 bases, leaving 23 bases between them. This chain's CDR3 is CATGENNLQGNQPQHF. CDR3 DNA sequence: TGTGCCACCGGGGAAAACAATCTCCAGGGGAATCAGCCCCAGCATTTT.

The rearrangement uses TRBV7-8 and TRBJ1-1; 7 bases align to TRBD1. The V gene end was trimmed by 2 bases and the J gene end by 1 base; junction bases not matched to a gene: 10. Germline-derived CDR1 and CDR2 are SGHVS and FQNEAQ. This CDR3 spans 17 amino acids. CDR3 nucleotides: TGTGCCAGCAGCTTATTATGGGGACAGTCCCCGAACACTGAAGCTTTCTTT. Its protein is CASSLLWGQSPNTEAFF.

With respect to this clone: Other DNA sequences in the sample encode the same CDR3. The chain employs TRBV29-1 and TRBJ2-1; either TRBD1 or TRBD2 may fit D (5 bases each). V was trimmed by 3 bases and J by 6 bases, leaving 9 bases between them. Germline loops: CDR1 SQVTM, CDR2 ANQGSEA. The CDR3 has 12 amino acids. The CDR3 sequence is CSVEGLANEQFF. CDR3 sequence (DNA): TGCAGCGTTGAGGGGCTAGCCAATGAGCAGTTCTTC.

The chain couples TRBV14 to TRBJ2-7; D unclear. Trimming took off 2 bases at V and 5 bases at J, with 7 bases between the two ends. The length of the CDR3 is 12 residues. CDR1 and CDR2 from the germline V gene are SGHDN and FVKESK. The CDR3 DNA follows: TGTGCCAGCAGCCAAAAAATAAACGAGCAGTACTTC. Residues: CASSQKINEQYF.

The chain uses TRBV10-2 and TRBJ2-1; no firm D call. The V gene's germline CDR1 is WSHSY and CDR2 SAAADI. Between the trimmed V and J ends, which lost 3 bases and 5 bases, there was a span of 11 bases. This CDR3 has 14 residues. In DNA form, the CDR3 reads TGCGCCAGCAGTGACGTTGGGCGGAACAATGAGCAGTTCTTC. This gives the protein CASSDVGRNNEQFF.

The chain uses TRBV4-1 and TRBJ2-5, with TRBD2 identical over 8 bases. The germline V gene encodes CDR1 MGHRA and CDR2 YSYEKL. The CDR3 covers 16 residues. The V segment lost 3 bases and the J segment 4 bases; nucleotides outside the gene matches: 10. The DNA for the CDR3 is TGCGCCAGCAGCCACCCGGGAGGGCCCGAGGTAGAGACCCAGTACTTC. It encodes CASSHPGGPEVETQYF.

The V and J genes are TRBV5-4 and TRBJ2-7; 10 bases agree with TRBD2. The CDR3 loop spans 13 amino acids. From germline, CDR1 is SGHNT and CDR2 YYREEE (reference sequence). V lost 7 bases, J lost 5 bases, and 6 bases stayed unmatched. This chain's CDR3 is CASRPAGGDEQYF. CDR3 coding DNA: TGTGCCAGCCGTCCAGCGGGAGGGGACGAGCAGTACTTC.

V is TRBV5-1 and J is TRBJ2-5; TRBD1 matches 11 bases. This CDR3 has 15 residues. The V gene's germline CDR1 is SGHRS and CDR2 YFSETQ. Unmatched junction bases numbered 6, after V lost 3 bases and J lost 5 bases. As DNA, the CDR3 is TGCGCCAGCAGCTACGGGACAGGGGGGTCGGAGACCCAGTACTTC. It translates to CASSYGTGGSETQYF.

V gene TRBV6-4 combines with J gene TRBJ2-1; D gene unclear. V was clipped by 1 base and J by 13 bases, with 14 bases between them. Per the germline V gene, CDR1 is MRHNA and CDR2 is SNTAGT. This CDR3 is 13 amino acids long. This chain's CDR3 is CASSDYPRQPQFF. The CDR3, as DNA: TGTGCCAGCAGTGACTACCCCCGGCAGCCCCAGTTCTTC.

The chain recombines TRBV2 with TRBJ1-1; D remains ambiguous. Trimming stripped 3 bases from V and 1 base from J, with 6 bases between. The CDR3 is 13 residues long. Germline lookup yields CDR1 SNHLY and CDR2 FYNNEI. The CDR3 DNA is TGTGCCAGCAGTGATGAGCAGAACACTGAAGCTTTCTTT. Residues: CASSDEQNTEAFF.

DNA of the CDR3: TGTGCCATCAGTGACTACCGAGCAGATACGCAGTATTTT. Its translation is CAISDYRADTQYF. The chain couples TRBV10-3 to TRBJ2-3; D gene unclear. Germline lookup yields CDR1 ENHRY and CDR2 SYGVKD. The CDR3 runs to 13 residues. The V end was cut by 3 bases, the J end by 4 bases, with 8 bases between.

V and J are TRBV4-2 and TRBJ2-5; no definite D call. The CDR3 has 13 residues. V was trimmed by 4 bases and J by 5 bases, leaving 11 bases between them. CDR1 is LGHNA and CDR2 is YNFKEQ in the germline V gene. The CDR3 spells CASSRSRHETQYF. In DNA, the CDR3 is TGTGCCAGCAGCCGAAGTCGGCACGAGACCCAGTACTTC.

V and J are TRBV11-1 and TRBJ2-5, with D possibly TRBD2 on 6 matching bases. Deletions cut 6 bases from V and 5 bases from J, with 22 bases between. This CDR3 spans 16 amino acids. In germline, CDR1 is SGHAT, CDR2 FQDESV (reference sequence). CDR3 loop: CASSRPRGGTGETQYF. DNA for the CDR3: TGTGCCAGCAGTCGCCCAAGGGGCGGGACGGGGGAGACCCAGTACTTC.

The chain joins TRBV6-1 to TRBJ2-7; D unresolved. Per the germline V gene, CDR1 is MNHNS and CDR2 is SASEGT. The CDR3 is 11 residues long. The V end lost 6 bases, the J end lost 5 bases, and 8 bases lay between the germline ends. CDR3 sequence: CASRTMDEQYF. The CDR3 nucleotides are TGTGCCAGCAGGACGATGGACGAGCAGTACTTC.

The V call is TRBV9, the J call TRBJ1-3; D unclear. The CDR3 is made up of 14 amino acids. V gave up 4 bases and J gave up 0 bases, with 8 bases separating them. Germline CDR1 reads SGDLS; CDR2 reads YYNGEE. The CDR3 nucleotides are TGTGCCAGCAGCTCCAGCGGCTCTGGAAACACCATATATTTT. Amino acids: CASSSSGSGNTIYF.

CDR3 sequence (DNA): TGCGCCAGCAGTCGGGGAGGACGCGGGCAGCAGTACTTC. It codes for CASSRGGRGQQYF. V is TRBV10-1 and J is TRBJ2-7, with TRBD2 as a possible D gene (6 bases). Trimming removed 5 bases from V and 8 bases from J, with 16 bases in between. The CDR3 is made up of 13 amino acids. CDR1 and CDR2 from the germline V gene are WNHNN and SYGVQD (reference sequence).

This rearrangement joins TRBV5-4 to TRBJ2-3, with D perhaps TRBD2 (6 bases). Deletions cut 0 bases from V and 0 bases from J, with 11 bases between. Germline V gene lookup returns CDR1 SGHNT and CDR2 YYREEE (reference sequence). The CDR3 loop spans 16 amino acids. CDR3 in amino acids: CASSLGGLTSTDTQYF. The CDR3, as DNA: TGTGCCAGCAGCTTGGGGGGACTTACTAGCACAGATACGCAGTATTTT.

With respect to this clone: A far larger clone is a single base away, which makes a read error likely. The chain employs TRBV6-6 and TRBJ1-1; possible D gene TRBD1, 5 bases. This CDR3 has 14 residues. V was cut by 7 bases and J by 7 bases, with 19 bases left in between. Germline V gene data show CDR1 as MNHNY and CDR2 as SVGAGI (reference sequence). CDR3 in amino acids: CASISYPEDIEAFF. The CDR3 coding sequence is TGTGCCAGCATATCCTATCCGGAGGACATTGAAGCTTTCTTT.

This clone was detected a few times. V usage is TRBV6-1 and J usage is TRBJ1-2; D is unresolved. Germline V gene lookup returns CDR1 MNHNS and CDR2 SASEGT. With 2 bases removed from V and 4 bases from J, the gap between germline ends came to 14 bases. The CDR3 extends over 15 amino acids. CDR3 region: CASSERGGRVYGYTF. CDR3 nucleotides: TGTGCCAGCAGTGAAAGAGGTGGGAGGGTCTATGGCTACACCTTC.

This chain joins TRBV7-3 and TRBJ2-1; 9 nucleotides agree with TRBD2. The CDR3 totals 16 residues. The V segment lost 4 bases and the J segment 5 bases; nucleotides outside the gene matches: 9. Per the germline V gene, CDR1 is SGHTA and CDR2 is FQGTGA. CDR3 loop: CASSSPGLASHNEQFF. CDR3 sequence (DNA): TGTGCCAGCAGCTCCCCGGGACTAGCATCCCACAATGAGCAGTTCTTC. Variable domain in full (rest from reference TRBV7-3 and TRBJ2-1): GAGVSQTPSNKVTEKGKYVELRCDPISGHTALYWYRQSLGQGPEFLIYFQGTGAADDSGLPNDRFFAVRPEGSVSTLKIQRTERGDSAVYLCASSSPGLASHNEQFFGPGTRLTVL.

The J gene is TRBJ2-5, the V gene TRBV7-6, with 13 bases lining up with TRBD2. The CDR3 runs to 17 residues. In germline, CDR1 is SGHVS, CDR2 FNYEAQ. J was trimmed by 3 bases and V by 3 bases; bases with no gene match: 7. CDR3 DNA: TGTGCCAGCAGCTTTCAGACTAGCGGGAGGCTTGAAGAGACCCAGTACTTC. The encoded protein is CASSFQTSGRLEETQYF.